This is a list of T cell receptor beta chains from one sample in a study of T cell repertoires in cytomegalovirus infection. Each CDR3 protein gets one entry after TCRdb re-called the reads with MiXCR. The sample lists fewer than 650,000 distinct CDR3 sequences; about 39% were seen once. Their antigens remain unidentified. The sequenced sample was cultured PBMCs, obtained from culture after CMV antigen stimulation. The receptor set was obtained from a human donor in good health (CMV status not recorded). Some clones in this sample may be carry-over from other donors' samples. Both conserved end residues are part of each CDR3. A D gene is named only where the DNA matches it firmly. For some rows the clone size is stated as once, few or many, or as a class when expanded; others skip it.

D gene,J gene,CDR3 length,clone size,V gene,CDR3 DNA,CDR3 protein
-,TRBJ2-5,13,-,TRBV4-1,TGCGCCAGCAGCCAAGAGGCAGTAAAGACCCAGTACTTC,CASSQEAVKTQYF
-,TRBJ1-5,15,-,TRBV5-3,TGTGCCAGCAGCCTTGGGTGGGGCAGTAATCAGCCCCAGCATTTT,CASSLGWGSNQPQHF
-,TRBJ2-7,13,-,TRBV3-1,TGTGCCAGCAGCCAGCACTCATCCTACGAGCAGTACTTC,CASSQHSSYEQYF
-,TRBJ1-1,15,few,TRBV5-5,TGTGCCAGCAGCTTGGAGTTAGCCAGGGACACTGAAGCTTTCTTT,CASSLELARDTEAFF
TRBD2,TRBJ2-1,14,few,TRBV27,TGTGCCAGCAGATACGGGGGGTACTACAATGAGCAGTTCTTC,CASRYGGYYNEQFF
-,TRBJ2-2,14,few,TRBV20-1,TGCAGTGCTAGGGATGCGTCGAACACCGGGGAGCTGTTTTTT,CSARDASNTGELFF
TRBD2,TRBJ2-1,15,-,TRBV6-2/TRBV6-3,TGTGCCAGCAGGGAACAGCGGGAGGCCTACAATGAGCAGTTCTTC,CASREQREAYNEQFF
-,TRBJ2-1,14,-,TRBV7-6,TGTGCCAGCAGCTTCCCCGTCCTAGACAATGAGCAGTTCTTC,CASSFPVLDNEQFF
-,TRBJ1-3,14,-,TRBV7-4,TGTGCCAGCAGCTTGACGGACCCGGGAAACACCATATATTTT,CASSLTDPGNTIYF
-,TRBJ2-7,11,few,TRBV7-2,TGTGCCAGCAGCTTAGGAAAACAGCAGTACTTC,CASSLGKQQYF
-,TRBJ1-2,16,-,TRBV10-3,TGTGCCATCAGCACCGGAGAGTTCCAAGCTAACTATGGCTACACCTTC,CAISTGEFQANYGYTF
-,TRBJ2-1,14,few,TRBV7-8,TGTGCCACCGGCCTCCGCCGCCCGGGGGATGAGCAGTTCTTC,CATGLRRPGDEQFF
-,TRBJ2-6,14,few,TRBV27,TGTGCCAGCAGGCCCCTGACTGGGGCCAACGTCCTGACTTTC,CASRPLTGANVLTF
TRBD1,TRBJ2-2,18,few,TRBV7-9,TGTGCCAGCAGCCAACCTAAGACGACAGGGGGTAACACCGGGGAGCTGTTTTTT,CASSQPKTTGGNTGELFF
-,TRBJ2-3,13,-,TRBV15,TGTGCCACCAGCAGAGTGGAAGGAGATACGCAGTATTTT,CATSRVEGDTQYF
TRBD2,TRBJ2-1,16,-,TRBV7-9,TGTGCCAGCAGCTTACCCATCGTCCCTAGCGGGGTGGGGGTGCTCTTC,CASSLPIVPSGVGVLF
TRBD1,TRBJ2-2,17,-,TRBV6-6,TGTGCCAGCAGTTACTTCCCGGACAGGGGGACCACCGGGGAGCTGTTTTTT,CASSYFPDRGTTGELFF
-,TRBJ2-7,15,-,TRBV4-2,TGTGCCAGCAGCCAAGAAGCTCGGGGGGCTTGGGAGCAGTACTTC,CASSQEARGAWEQYF
TRBD2,TRBJ2-7,18,many,TRBV7-2,TGTGCCAGCAGCTTAAGACCACTAGCGGGGGGAAGCTCCTACGAGCAGTACTTC,CASSLRPLAGGSSYEQYF
-,TRBJ2-3,15,-,TRBV4-1,TGCGCCAGCAGCCACTTTCGACCCAGCACAGATACGCAGTATTTT,CASSHFRPSTDTQYF
-,TRBJ2-5,14,-,TRBV7-2,TGTGCCAGCAGCTTAAGTCGGGCGCGGGAGACCCAGTACTTC,CASSLSRARETQYF
-,TRBJ1-1,16,once,TRBV5-3,TGTGCCAGCAGCCCGCAAGGCCTACAGGTGAACACTGAAGCTTTCTTT,CASSPQGLQVNTEAFF
-,TRBJ2-5,15,-,TRBV7-2,TGTGCCAGCAGCCCACCCCGGTCAAGGGGGGAGACCCAGTACTTC,CASSPPRSRGETQYF
TRBD1,TRBJ1-6,17,once,TRBV6-6,TGTGCCAGCAGTCTGGGACAGTTCGACCCCTATAATTCACCCCTCCACTTT,CASSLGQFDPYNSPLHF
TRBD2,TRBJ2-5,14,-,TRBV2,TGTGCCAGCCGTCCGGGACTAGGTACGGAGACCCAGTACTTC,CASRPGLGTETQYF
-,TRBJ2-7,15,few,TRBV6-6,TGTGCCAGCAGTTATGAAGGGCAGCGCTTCTACGAGCAGTACTTC,CASSYEGQRFYEQYF
TRBD2,TRBJ2-7,14,-,TRBV5-8,TGTGCCAGCAGCTTGGGACTAGCGGCAGGGGAGCAGTACTTC,CASSLGLAAGEQYF
-,TRBJ2-2,18,-,TRBV19,TGTGCCAGTAGTATCCATTCGACTGAAAGAACGAACACCGGGGAGCTGTTTTTT,CASSIHSTERTNTGELFF
-,TRBJ2-2,15,-,TRBV4-3,TGCGCCAGCAGCCAGGAAGGACTTAGCCGACGGGAGCTGTTTTTT,CASSQEGLSRRELFF
-,TRBJ1-6,16,few,TRBV11-2,TGTGCCAGCAGCCCGGGGACCCTCTCCTATAATTCACCCCTCCACTTT,CASSPGTLSYNSPLHF
-,TRBJ1-2,14,few,TRBV7-9,TGTGCCAGCAGCCAGGACAGCTCTAACTATGGCTACACCTTC,CASSQDSSNYGYTF
TRBD1,TRBJ1-5,15,-,TRBV6-1,TGTGCCAGCACGGGACAGGGGTATAGCAATCAGCCCCAGCATTTT,CASTGQGYSNQPQHF
TRBD1,TRBJ2-7,14,-,TRBV7-2,TGTGCCAGCAGCTTAGCAGGGGGCGACTACGAGCAGTACTTC,CASSLAGGDYEQYF